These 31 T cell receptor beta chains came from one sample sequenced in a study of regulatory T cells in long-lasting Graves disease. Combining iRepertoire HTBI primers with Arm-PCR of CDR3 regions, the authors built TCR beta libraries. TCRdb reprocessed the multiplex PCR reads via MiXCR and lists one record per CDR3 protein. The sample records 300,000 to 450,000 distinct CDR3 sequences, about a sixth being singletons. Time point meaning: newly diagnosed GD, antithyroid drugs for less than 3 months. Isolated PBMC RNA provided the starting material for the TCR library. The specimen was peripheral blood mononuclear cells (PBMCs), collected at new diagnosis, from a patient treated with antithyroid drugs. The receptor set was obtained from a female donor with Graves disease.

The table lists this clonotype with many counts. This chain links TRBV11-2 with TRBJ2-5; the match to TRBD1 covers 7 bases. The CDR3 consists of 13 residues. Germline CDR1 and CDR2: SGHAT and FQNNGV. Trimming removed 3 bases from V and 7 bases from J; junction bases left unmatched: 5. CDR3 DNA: TGTGCCAGCAGCTTGGGGGACAGAGGGACCCAGTACTTC. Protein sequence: CASSLGDRGTQYF.

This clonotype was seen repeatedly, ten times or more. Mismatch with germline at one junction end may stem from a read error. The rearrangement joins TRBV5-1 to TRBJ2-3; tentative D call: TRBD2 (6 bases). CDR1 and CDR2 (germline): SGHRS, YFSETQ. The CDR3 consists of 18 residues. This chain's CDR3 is CASRLVSRGLGGPDTQYF. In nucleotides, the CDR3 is TGCGCCAGCAGATTGGTGTCGCGGGGCCTCGGTGGGCCAGATACGCAGTATTTT.

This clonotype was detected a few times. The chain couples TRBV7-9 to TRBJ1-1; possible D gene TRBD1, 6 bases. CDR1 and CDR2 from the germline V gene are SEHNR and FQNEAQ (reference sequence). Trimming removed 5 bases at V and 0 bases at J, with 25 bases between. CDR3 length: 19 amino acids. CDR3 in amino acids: CASSQLFYFTTGLNTEAFF. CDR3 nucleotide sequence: TGTGCCAGCAGCCAATTATTTTACTTTACGACAGGACTGAACACTGAAGCTTTCTTT.

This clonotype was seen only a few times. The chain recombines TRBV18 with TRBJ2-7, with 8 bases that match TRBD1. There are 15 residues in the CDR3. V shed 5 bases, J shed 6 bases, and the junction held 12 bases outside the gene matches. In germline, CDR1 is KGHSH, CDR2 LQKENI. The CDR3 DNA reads TGTGCCAGCTCATTGTCGACAGGGGTGGATTTCGAGCAGTACTTC. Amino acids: CASSLSTGVDFEQYF.

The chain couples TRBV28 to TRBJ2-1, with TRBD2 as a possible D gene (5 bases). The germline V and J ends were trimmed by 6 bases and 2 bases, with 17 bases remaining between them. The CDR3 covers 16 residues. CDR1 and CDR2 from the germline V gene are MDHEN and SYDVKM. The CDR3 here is CASSNRGSQTYNEQFF. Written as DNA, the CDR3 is TGTGCCAGCAGCAATCGAGGGTCCCAAACCTACAATGAGCAGTTCTTC.

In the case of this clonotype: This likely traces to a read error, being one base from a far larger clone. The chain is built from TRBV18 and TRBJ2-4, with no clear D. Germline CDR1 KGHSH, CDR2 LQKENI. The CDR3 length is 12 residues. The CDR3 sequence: CASSPSQSELFF. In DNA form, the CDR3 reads TGTGCCAGCTCACCATCGCAGAGTGAGCTGTTCTTC.

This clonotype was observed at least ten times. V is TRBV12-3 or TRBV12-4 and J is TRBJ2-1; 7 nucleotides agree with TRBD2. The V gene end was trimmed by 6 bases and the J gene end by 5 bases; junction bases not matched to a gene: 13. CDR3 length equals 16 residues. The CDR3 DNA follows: TGTGCCAGCAGCTACTACGCCGCGGGAGCTCACAATGAGCAGTTCTTC. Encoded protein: CASSYYAAGAHNEQFF.

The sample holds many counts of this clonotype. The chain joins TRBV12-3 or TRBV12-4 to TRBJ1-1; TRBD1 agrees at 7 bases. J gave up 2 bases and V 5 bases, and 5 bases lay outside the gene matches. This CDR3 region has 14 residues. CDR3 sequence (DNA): TGTGCCAGCAGTCGCGGGACAGTCAACACTGAAGCTTTCTTT. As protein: CASSRGTVNTEAFF.

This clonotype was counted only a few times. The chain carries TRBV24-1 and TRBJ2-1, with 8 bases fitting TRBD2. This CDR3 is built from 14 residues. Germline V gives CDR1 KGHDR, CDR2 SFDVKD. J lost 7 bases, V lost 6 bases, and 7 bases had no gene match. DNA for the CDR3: TGTGCCACCAGTCGAGCGGGAGTGGTAAATGAGCAGTTCTTC. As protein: CATSRAGVVNEQFF.

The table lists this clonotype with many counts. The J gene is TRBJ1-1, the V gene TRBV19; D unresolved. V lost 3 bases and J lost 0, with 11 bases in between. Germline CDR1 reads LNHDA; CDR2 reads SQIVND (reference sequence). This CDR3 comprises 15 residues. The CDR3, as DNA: TGTGCCAGTAGTATCTTTCCAGAAATGAACACTGAAGCTTTCTTT. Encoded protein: CASSIFPEMNTEAFF.

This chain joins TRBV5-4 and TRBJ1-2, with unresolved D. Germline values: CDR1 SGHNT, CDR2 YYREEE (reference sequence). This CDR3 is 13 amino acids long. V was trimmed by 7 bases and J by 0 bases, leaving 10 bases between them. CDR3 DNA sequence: TGTGCCAGCCTGGACCCTTCTAACTATGGCTACACCTTC. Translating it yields CASLDPSNYGYTF.

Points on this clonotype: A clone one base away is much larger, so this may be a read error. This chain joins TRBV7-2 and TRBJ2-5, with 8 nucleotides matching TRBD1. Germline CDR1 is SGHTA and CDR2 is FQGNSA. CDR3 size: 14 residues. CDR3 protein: CACSTTGVRETQYF. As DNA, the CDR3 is TGTGCCTGCAGCACGACAGGGGTCAGGGAGACCCAGTACTTC.

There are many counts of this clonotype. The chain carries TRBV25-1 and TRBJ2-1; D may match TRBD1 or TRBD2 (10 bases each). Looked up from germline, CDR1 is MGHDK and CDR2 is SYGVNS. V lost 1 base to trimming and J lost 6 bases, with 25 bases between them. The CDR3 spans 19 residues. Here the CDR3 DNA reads TGTGCCAGCAGTGAATTTGGGACAGGGGTAATAGCGGGAGGCAATGAGCAGTTCTTC. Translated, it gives CASSEFGTGVIAGGNEQFF.

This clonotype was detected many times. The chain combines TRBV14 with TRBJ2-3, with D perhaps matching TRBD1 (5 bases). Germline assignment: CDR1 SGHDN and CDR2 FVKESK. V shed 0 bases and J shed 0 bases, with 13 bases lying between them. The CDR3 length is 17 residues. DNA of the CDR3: TGTGCCAGCAGCCAAGAACAGGATTACTCTAGCACAGATACGCAGTATTTT. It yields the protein CASSQEQDYSSTDTQYF. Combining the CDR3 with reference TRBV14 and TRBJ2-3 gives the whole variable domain EAGVTQFPSHSVIEKGQTVTLRCDPISGHDNLYWYRRVMGKEIKFLLHFVKESKQDESGMPNNRFLAERTGGTYSTLKVQPAELEDSGVYFCASSQEQDYSSTDTQYFGPGTRLTVL.

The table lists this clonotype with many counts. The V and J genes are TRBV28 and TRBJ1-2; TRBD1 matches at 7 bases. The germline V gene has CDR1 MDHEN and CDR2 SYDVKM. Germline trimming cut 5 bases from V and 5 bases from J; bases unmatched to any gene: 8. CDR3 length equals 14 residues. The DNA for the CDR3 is TGTGCCAGCAGTACCGAGGGGGCAGGGTATGGCTACACCTTC. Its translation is CASSTEGAGYGYTF.

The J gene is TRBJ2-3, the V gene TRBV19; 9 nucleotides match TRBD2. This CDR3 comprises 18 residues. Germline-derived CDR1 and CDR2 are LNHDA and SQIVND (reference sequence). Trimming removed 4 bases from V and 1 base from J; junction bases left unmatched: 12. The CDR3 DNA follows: TGTGCCAGTAGTAAGTGGTTTAAGCGGGAGGTGGGCACAGATACGCAGTATTTT. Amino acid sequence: CASSKWFKREVGTDTQYF.

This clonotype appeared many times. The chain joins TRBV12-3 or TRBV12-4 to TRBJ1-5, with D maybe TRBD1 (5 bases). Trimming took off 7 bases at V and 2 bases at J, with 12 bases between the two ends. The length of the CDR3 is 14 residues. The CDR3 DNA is TGTGCCAGCAACCAGGGAGGTGGCAATCAGCCCCAGCATTTT. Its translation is CASNQGGGNQPQHF.

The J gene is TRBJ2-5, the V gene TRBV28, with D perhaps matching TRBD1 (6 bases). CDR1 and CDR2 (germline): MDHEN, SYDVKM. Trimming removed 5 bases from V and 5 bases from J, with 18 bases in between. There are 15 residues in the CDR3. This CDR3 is CASSVSGQWGETQYF. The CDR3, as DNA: TGTGCCAGCAGTGTCTCTGGACAGTGGGGGGAGACCCAGTACTTC.

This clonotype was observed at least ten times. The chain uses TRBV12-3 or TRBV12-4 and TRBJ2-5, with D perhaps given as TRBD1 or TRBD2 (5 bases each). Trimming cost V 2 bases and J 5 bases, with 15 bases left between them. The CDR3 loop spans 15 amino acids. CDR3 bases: TGTGCCAGCAGTTTATGGACCTTAGAGGGGGAGACCCAGTACTTC. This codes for CASSLWTLEGETQYF.

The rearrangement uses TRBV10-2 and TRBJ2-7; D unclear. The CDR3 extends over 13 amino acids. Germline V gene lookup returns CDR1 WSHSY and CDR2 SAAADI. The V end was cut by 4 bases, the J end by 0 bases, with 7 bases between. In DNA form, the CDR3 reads TGCGCCAGCAGTGGGAAGGGCTCCTACGAGCAGTACTTC. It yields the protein CASSGKGSYEQYF.

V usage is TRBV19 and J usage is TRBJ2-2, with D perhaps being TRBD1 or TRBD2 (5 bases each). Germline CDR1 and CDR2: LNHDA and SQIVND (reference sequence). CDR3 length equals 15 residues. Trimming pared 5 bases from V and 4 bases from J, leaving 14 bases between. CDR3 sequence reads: CASSSVWGSTGELFF. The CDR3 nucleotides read TGTGCCAGTAGTTCGGTATGGGGGTCCACCGGGGAGCTGTTTTTT.

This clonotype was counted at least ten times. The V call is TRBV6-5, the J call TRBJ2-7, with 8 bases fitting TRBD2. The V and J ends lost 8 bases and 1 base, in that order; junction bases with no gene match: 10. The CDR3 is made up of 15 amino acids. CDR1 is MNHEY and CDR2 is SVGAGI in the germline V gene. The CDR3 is CASGSMTSASYEQYF. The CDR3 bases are TGTGCCAGCGGTTCAATGACTAGCGCTTCCTACGAGCAGTACTTC.

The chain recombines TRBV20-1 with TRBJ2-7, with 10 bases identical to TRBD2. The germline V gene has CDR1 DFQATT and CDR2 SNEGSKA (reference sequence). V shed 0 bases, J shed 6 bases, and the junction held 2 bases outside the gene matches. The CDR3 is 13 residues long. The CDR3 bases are TGCAGTGCTAGAGATAGCGGGAGGTCCGAGCAGTACTTC. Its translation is CSARDSGRSEQYF.

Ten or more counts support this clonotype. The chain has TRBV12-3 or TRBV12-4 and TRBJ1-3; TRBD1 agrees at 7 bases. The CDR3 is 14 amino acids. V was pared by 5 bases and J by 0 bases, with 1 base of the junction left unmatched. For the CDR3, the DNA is TGTGCCAGCAGTCGGGACAGCTCTGGAAACACCATATATTTT. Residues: CASSRDSSGNTIYF.

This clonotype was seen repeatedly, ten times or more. Here the CDR3 reads CASSQEGRDGKLFF. The CDR3 DNA reads as TGTGCCAGCAGCCAAGAGGGTAGGGATGGAAAACTGTTTTTT. The chain employs TRBV3-1 and TRBJ1-4, with D hard to call. V gave up 0 bases and J gave up 10 bases, with 12 bases separating them. The CDR3 extends over 14 amino acids. Germline V gene lookup returns CDR1 LGHDT and CDR2 YNNKEL (reference sequence).

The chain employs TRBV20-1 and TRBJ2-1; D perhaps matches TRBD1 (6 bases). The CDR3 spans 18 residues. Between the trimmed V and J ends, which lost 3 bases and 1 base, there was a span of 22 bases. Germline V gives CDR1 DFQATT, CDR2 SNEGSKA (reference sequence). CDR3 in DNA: TGCAGTGCTAGGGGGTCGTTGGGGGCCAGTGGTTCCTACAATGAGCAGTTCTTC. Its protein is CSARGSLGASGSYNEQFF.

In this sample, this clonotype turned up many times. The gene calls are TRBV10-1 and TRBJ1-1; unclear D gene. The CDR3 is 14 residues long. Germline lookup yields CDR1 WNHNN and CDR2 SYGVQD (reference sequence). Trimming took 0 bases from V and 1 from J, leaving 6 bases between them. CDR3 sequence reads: CASSESGENTEAFF. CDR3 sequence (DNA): TGCGCCAGCAGTGAGTCGGGAGAGAACACTGAAGCTTTCTTT.

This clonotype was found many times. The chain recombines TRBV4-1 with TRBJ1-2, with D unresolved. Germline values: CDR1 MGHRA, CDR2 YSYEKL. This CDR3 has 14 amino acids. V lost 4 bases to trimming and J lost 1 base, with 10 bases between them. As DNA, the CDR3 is TGCGCCAGCAGCCTACGACGGGATAACTATGGCTACACCTTC. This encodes CASSLRRDNYGYTF.

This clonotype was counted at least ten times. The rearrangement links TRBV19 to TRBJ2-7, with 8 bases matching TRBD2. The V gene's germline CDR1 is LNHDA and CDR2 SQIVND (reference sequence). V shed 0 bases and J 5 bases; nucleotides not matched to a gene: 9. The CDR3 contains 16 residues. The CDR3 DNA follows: TGTGCCAGTAGTATAGAGGGTAGCGGGATACGTCACGAGCAGTACTTC. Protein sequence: CASSIEGSGIRHEQYF.

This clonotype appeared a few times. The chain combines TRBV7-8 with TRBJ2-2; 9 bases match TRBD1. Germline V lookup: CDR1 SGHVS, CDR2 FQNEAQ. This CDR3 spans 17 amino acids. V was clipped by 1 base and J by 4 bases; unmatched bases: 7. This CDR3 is CASSLVVQGASTGELFF. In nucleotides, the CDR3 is TGTGCCAGCAGCTTAGTTGTACAGGGGGCCTCCACCGGGGAGCTGTTTTTT.

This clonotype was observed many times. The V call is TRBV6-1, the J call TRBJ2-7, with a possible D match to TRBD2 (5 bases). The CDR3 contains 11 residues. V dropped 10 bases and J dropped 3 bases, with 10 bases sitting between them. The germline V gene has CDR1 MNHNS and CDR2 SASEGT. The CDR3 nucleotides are TGTGCCACCAGCGCGGGCTACGAGCAGTACTTC. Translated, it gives CATSAGYEQYF.